Listed below are T cell receptor beta chains from one sample, sequenced in a study of blood T cell repertoires in COVID-19. The method was immunoSEQ multiplex PCR; TCRdb's version includes in-frame clones alone and lacks a portion of them. Of roughly 68,000 clones in the sample, about 81% were seen once. The sample comprised peripheral blood. These receptors all come from a human donor in a cohort sampled during active COVID-19. Each CDR3 is given without its conserved first and last residue. Fields, in order: J gene, V gene, CDR3 protein.

J gene: TRBJ2-1; V gene: TRBV18; CDR3 protein: ASSRVQQGTGSYNEQF
J gene: TRBJ2-3; V gene: TRBV15; CDR3 protein: ATSALAAAVGDTQY
J gene: TRBJ1-1; V gene: TRBV11-2; CDR3 protein: ASSLSNREAF
J gene: TRBJ2-2; V gene: TRBV11-1; CDR3 protein: ASNQIGETGELF
J gene: TRBJ1-6; V gene: TRBV3-1/TRBV3-2; CDR3 protein: ASSQDVRGSPLH
J gene: TRBJ2-3; V gene: TRBV4-3; CDR3 protein: ASSRLSGVGDTQY
J gene: TRBJ2-7; V gene: TRBV7-9; CDR3 protein: ASSSLSAGVYEQY
J gene: TRBJ1-1; V gene: TRBV6-5; CDR3 protein: ASRLRGQLNTEAF
J gene: TRBJ2-7; V gene: TRBV6-6; CDR3 protein: ASSYRRQGAVYEQY
J gene: TRBJ1-4; V gene: TRBV6-4; CDR3 protein: ASRTGEVNEKLF
J gene: TRBJ2-2; V gene: TRBV4-2; CDR3 protein: ASSQELPNTGELF
J gene: TRBJ2-1; V gene: TRBV9; CDR3 protein: ASSTGTGTYNEQF
J gene: TRBJ2-7; V gene: TRBV29-1; CDR3 protein: SVVHPPGEQY
J gene: TRBJ2-5; V gene: TRBV18; CDR3 protein: ASSPELRGETQY
J gene: TRBJ1-4; V gene: TRBV28; CDR3 protein: ASIRGYGTGEKLF
J gene: TRBJ2-1; V gene: TRBV12-3/TRBV12-4; CDR3 protein: ASSPGLINEQF
J gene: TRBJ2-3; V gene: TRBV5-1; CDR3 protein: ASSLVTSGTQY